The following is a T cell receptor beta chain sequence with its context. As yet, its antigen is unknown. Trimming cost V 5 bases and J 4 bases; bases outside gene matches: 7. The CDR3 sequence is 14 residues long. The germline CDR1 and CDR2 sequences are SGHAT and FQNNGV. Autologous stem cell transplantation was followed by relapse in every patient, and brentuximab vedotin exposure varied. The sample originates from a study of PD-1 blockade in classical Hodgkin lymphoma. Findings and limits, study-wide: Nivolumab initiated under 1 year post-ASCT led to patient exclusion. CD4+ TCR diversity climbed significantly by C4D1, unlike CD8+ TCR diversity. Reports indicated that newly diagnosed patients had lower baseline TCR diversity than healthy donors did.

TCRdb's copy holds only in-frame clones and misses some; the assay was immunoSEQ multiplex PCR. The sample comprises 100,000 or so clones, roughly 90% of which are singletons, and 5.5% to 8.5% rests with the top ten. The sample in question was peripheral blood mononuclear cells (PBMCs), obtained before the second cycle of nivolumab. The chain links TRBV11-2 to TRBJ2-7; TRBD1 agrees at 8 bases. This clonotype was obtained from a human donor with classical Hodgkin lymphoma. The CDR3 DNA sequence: TGTGCCAGCAGCGACAGAACAGGGGGGTACGAGCAGTACTTC. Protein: CASSDRTGGYEQYF.